A selection of T cell receptor beta chains follows, all from one sample in a study of technical replicates of blood from a handful of donors. The table came from immunoSEQ multiplex PCR; TCRdb's copy has only in-frame clones and leaves some out. The repertoire consists of around 65,000 clones, with approximately 89% occurring once and the leading ten covering about 4.5%. What was sequenced was PBMCs. All receptors derive from a human donor in good health. Some clones in this sample may be carry-over from other donors' samples. The CDR3 runs from the conserved cysteine through the conserved F or W. Each record gives: clone size, D gene, J gene, V gene, CDR3 DNA, CDR3 protein. The D gene is left open where the match is weak. Clone size is stated in some rows and not others, as once, few, many or a class when expanded.

>once|-|TRBJ1-1|TRBV5-5
TGTGCCAGCAGCCGAGGTCCAGCGGGAACAGGGATGAACACTGAAGCTTTCTTT
CASSRGPAGTGMNTEAFF
>-|TRBD1|TRBJ2-1|TRBV5-5
TGTGCCAGCAGCCCCAGGACAGGAGTAGGCAATGAGCAGTTCTTC
CASSPRTGVGNEQFF
>once|-|TRBJ2-1|TRBV5-1
TGCGCCAGCAGCTTGGACGCTTGGGGGCATGGGGAGCAGTTCTTC
CASSLDAWGHGEQFF
>once|-|TRBJ2-5|TRBV27
TGTGCCAGCAGACCCACCAACATGTACCAAGAGACCCAGTACTTC
CASRPTNMYQETQYF
>once|TRBD1|TRBJ1-4|TRBV4-3
TGCGCCAGCAGCCATAGGGACAGACAAAATGAAAAACTGTTTTTT
CASSHRDRQNEKLFF
>-|TRBD1|TRBJ1-1|TRBV4-1
TGCGCCAGCAGCCACCCACAGGGGGTGAACACTGAAGCTTTCTTT
CASSHPQGVNTEAFF
>-|TRBD2|TRBJ2-3|TRBV7-2
TGTGCCAGCACCCCGAATAGCGGGAGCTATGATACGCAGTATTTT
CASTPNSGSYDTQYF
>once|-|TRBJ2-3|TRBV19
TGTGCCAGTAGTATAGGCCGGTTCAGCACAGATACGCAGTATTTT
CASSIGRFSTDTQYF
>-|TRBD1|TRBJ1-2|TRBV6-6
TGTGCCAGCAGTGGCCCCGGGACAGGGGGTGCGGATGGCTACACCTTC
CASSGPGTGGADGYTF
>-|TRBD1|TRBJ1-1|TRBV7-2
TGTGCCAGCAGCCAGGGACAGGGAGGCGGTGAAGCTTTCTTT
CASSQGQGGGEAFF